The rows below give T cell receptor beta chains drawn from one sample of a study of cytomegalovirus exposure and HLA in healthy donors. Generated by immunoSEQ multiplex PCR, the TCRdb table keeps only in-frame clones and is missing some. Of some 180,000 clones listed, 86% were seen once; the top ten hold around 7.2%. Sequenced material: PBMCs. These TCRs come from a man aged 25-45 years in good health and CMV-seropositive. Each CDR3 is given without its conserved first and last residue.

TRBJ2-2,TRBV6-1,ATRTGSYTGELF
TRBJ2-2,TRBV25-1,ASGTGDTGELF
TRBJ2-1,TRBV29-1,SFRDSPTSSYNEQF
TRBJ1-2,TRBV18,ASSPQVGGYT
TRBJ2-1,TRBV9,ASSRPGSGGAGEQF
TRBJ1-6,TRBV5-1,ASSLMSGVNSPLH
TRBJ2-3,TRBV6-1,ASRRQGLTDTQY
TRBJ2-6,TRBV5-1,ASSLISGGGANVLT
TRBJ2-1,TRBV7-9,ASSYLADIHEQF
TRBJ2-5,TRBV7-6,ASSSRTGQETQY
TRBJ1-2,TRBV29-1,SGVGSPGEGHNYGYT
TRBJ2-1,TRBV27,ASTLIGRGSEQF
TRBJ2-7,TRBV5-1,ASSEGQQPYEQY
TRBJ1-2,TRBV7-6,ASSFERNYGYT
TRBJ2-3,TRBV10-2,ASSDAYGGALTDTQY
TRBJ1-1,TRBV7-9,ASSEGQGFTEAF
TRBJ2-1,TRBV9,ASSVAKLTVPNEQF
TRBJ2-3,TRBV19,ASQTGSDTQY
TRBJ1-2,TRBV18,ASSSRTGKDGYT
TRBJ1-4,TRBV27,ASRTRAGDEKLF
TRBJ2-5,TRBV27,ASSDRETQY
TRBJ2-1,TRBV19,ASSPRVSGNEQF
TRBJ2-7,TRBV29-1,SAEGMSYEQY
TRBJ2-5,TRBV5-1,ASSLGGAAQETQY
TRBJ2-2,TRBV27,ASPPRPLLNTGELF
TRBJ2-1,TRBV5-4,ASNPGLARVSYNEQF
TRBJ1-2,TRBV7-2,ASSTGTPTGYT
TRBJ2-3,TRBV7-3,ASSLTGGVTDTQY
TRBJ2-5,TRBV6-5,ASSYRGQETQY